This passage covers 8 T cell receptor beta chains from one sample sequenced in a study of blood T cell repertoires in COVID-19. TCRdb's table, derived via immunoSEQ multiplex PCR, lists solely in-frame clones and lacks some. The data contain 300,000 or so clones, approximately 84% of them singletons. Sequencing was done on a sample of PBMCs or T cells enriched from blood (not recorded which). The receptors here all came from a woman younger than 35 who had recovered from COVID-19.

The genes are TRBV3-1 (or the pseudogene TRBV3-2) and TRBJ1-2; possible D gene TRBD1, 6 bases. Germline CDR1 reads LGHDT; CDR2 reads YNNKEL (reference sequence). This CDR3 is 15 amino acids long. V shed 1 base and J shed 8 bases, with 17 bases lying between them. CDR3 in amino acids: CASSQVPGGVSGYTF. The CDR3 bases are TGTGCCAGCAGCCAAGTACCGGGGGGCGTATCCGGCTACACCTTC.

The chain has TRBV9 and TRBJ2-7, with D tentatively TRBD2 (5 bases). V was trimmed by 0 bases and J by 4 bases, leaving 11 bases between them. Germline values: CDR1 SGDLS, CDR2 YYNGEE. The CDR3 loop spans 14 amino acids. The CDR3 spells CASSVGGVAYEQYF. Here the CDR3 DNA reads TGTGCCAGCAGCGTAGGGGGAGTAGCGTACGAGCAGTACTTC.

The J gene is TRBJ2-2, the V gene TRBV10-2; a weak D match, TRBD1 (6 bases). Trimming removed 2 bases at V and 6 bases at J, with 13 bases between. Germline values: CDR1 WSHSY, CDR2 SAAADI. This CDR3 has 15 amino acids. For the CDR3, the DNA is TGCGCCAGCAGTGAGACCAGGGGAAGTCCCGGGGAGCTGTTTTTT. Residues: CASSETRGSPGELFF.

The CDR3 DNA is TGTGCCAGCAGTGAAGGTAGCGGATTGTACCAAGAGACCCAGTACTTC. It specifies CASSEGSGLYQETQYF. V gene TRBV2 combines with J gene TRBJ2-5, with D tentatively TRBD2 (6 bases). Germline loops: CDR1 SNHLY, CDR2 FYNNEI. Trimming took 1 base from V and 0 from J, leaving 12 bases between them. The CDR3 contains 16 residues.

The chain uses TRBV4-1 and TRBJ2-7, with a possible D match to TRBD2 (6 bases). Per the germline V gene, CDR1 is MGHRA and CDR2 is YSYEKL. The V and J ends lost 3 bases and 2 bases respectively, with 14 bases between them. CDR3 length: 15 residues. The CDR3 sequence is CASSHREAGTYEQYF. CDR3 sequence (DNA): TGCGCCAGCAGCCACAGAGAGGCGGGAACCTACGAGCAGTACTTC.

This clone has just one count. The chain has TRBV27 and TRBJ2-7; no reliable D call. The CDR3 consists of 11 residues. CDR1 MNHEY and CDR2 SMNVEV come from the germline V gene (reference sequence). V shed 6 bases and J shed 1 base, with 4 bases lying between them. The CDR3 DNA reads as TGTGCCAGCAGCCGTTCCTACGAGCAGTACTTC. Translating gives CASSRSYEQYF.

This CDR3 reads CASSSRLAGATDTQYF. DNA for the CDR3: TGTGCCAGCAGCTCACGACTAGCCGGGGCCACAGATACGCAGTATTTT. The chain couples TRBV5-4 to TRBJ2-3, with 7 bases fitting TRBD2. Germline lookup yields CDR1 SGHNT and CDR2 YYREEE (reference sequence). V lost 3 bases, J lost 2 bases, and 9 bases stayed unmatched. The CDR3 runs 16 residues.

This chain links TRBV27 with TRBJ1-5; 7 positions match TRBD1. Germline lookup yields CDR1 MNHEY and CDR2 SMNVEV (reference sequence). The trim removed 7 bases at V and 0 bases at J, leaving 6 bases unmatched. This CDR3 contains 15 residues. The CDR3: CASKFAGGSNQPQHF. The CDR3 DNA reads TGTGCCAGCAAATTCGCAGGGGGTAGCAATCAGCCCCAGCATTTT.